This paragraph covers one TCR beta chain sequence. The V gene end was trimmed by 3 bases and the J gene end by 4 bases; junction bases not matched to a gene: 0. CDR1 and CDR2 from the germline V gene are LGHDT and YNNKEL (reference sequence). CDR3 length: 14 amino acids. The record originates from a study of T cell responses to AZD1222 COVID-19 vaccine. Sequencing used immunoSEQ multiplex PCR; TCRdb keeps in-frame clones, though not all of them. The sample yields around 100,000 clones, about nine tenths seen once. The input for sequencing was peripheral blood, taken 28 days after the second AZD1222 dose. The chain carries TRBV3-1 (or the pseudogene TRBV3-2) and TRBJ2-7; TRBD2 aligns across 13 bases. The TCR comes from an adult who received the AZD1222 COVID-19 vaccine. This CDR3 reads CASSQTSGGYEQYF. The CDR3 bases are TGTGCCAGCAGCCAGACTAGCGGGGGGTACGAGCAGTACTTC.